The 3 T cell receptor beta chains in this list originate from one sample, sequenced in a study of cytomegalovirus exposure and HLA in healthy donors. PCR was performed using 60 Vbeta and 13 Jbeta primers. This table comes from immunoSEQ multiplex PCR, and its TCRdb copy is limited to in-frame clones, with some not included. The table shows about 130,000 clones, with around 80% occurring only once. The sequenced sample consisted of PBMCs. All receptors come from a man aged 45 to 65 in good health and CMV-seronegative.

This chain joins TRBV5-1 and TRBJ2-5, with 11 bases lining up with TRBD2. Germline V lookup: CDR1 SGHRS, CDR2 YFSETQ. The V and J ends lost 5 bases and 5 bases, in that order; junction bases with no gene match: 14. The CDR3 contains 17 residues. CDR3 in DNA: TGCGCCAGCAGGTCATCTAGCGGGGGGCACCGACAGGAGACCCAGTACTTC. Amino acid sequence: CASRSSSGGHRQETQYF.

This rearrangement joins TRBV12-5 to TRBJ1-2; no clear D gene. Trimming cost V 0 bases and J 6 bases, with 5 bases left between them. The CDR3 runs to 12 residues. CDR1 and CDR2 (germline): LGHNT, FRNRAP. The CDR3 protein is CASGLVLDGYTF. CDR3 sequence (DNA): TGTGCTAGTGGTTTGGTACTGGATGGCTACACCTTC. The variable domain in full, completed from reference TRBV12-5 and TRBJ1-2, reads DARVTQTPRHKVTEMGQEVTMRCQPILGHNTVFWYRQTMMQGLELLAYFRNRAPLDDSGMPKDRFSAEMPDATLATLKIQPSEPRDSAVYFCASGLVLDGYTFGSGTRLTVV.

On this clone: Within the sample, other DNA sequences also encode this same CDR3. The gene calls are TRBV6-5 and TRBJ1-6; 10 nucleotides align to TRBD1. Trimming took 0 bases from V and 13 from J; bases not matched to a gene: 9. Germline lookup yields CDR1 MNHEY and CDR2 SVGAGI. The CDR3 length is 16 residues. Here the CDR3 reads CASSYSGQGSISPLHF. The DNA for the CDR3 is TGTGCCAGCAGTTACTCGGGACAGGGGTCGATTTCCCCCCTCCACTTT.